This T cell receptor beta chain was sequenced in a study of cytomegalovirus exposure and HLA in healthy donors. Study outcomes and limitations: In a later analysis, donors in an Asian-associated ancestry cluster reportedly had fewer N-insertions in productive TCRs than the cohort mean. HLA alleles were associated with some 17,000 TCR beta sequences in a later analysis at 0.05 false discovery rate. The study designated about 160 TCR beta chains cytomegalovirus-associated.

With respect to this clone: Its antigen remains unidentified.

CDR1 MGHDK and CDR2 SYGVNS come from the germline V gene. Trimming removed 1 base from V and 7 bases from J, with 16 bases in between. The CDR3 loop spans 15 amino acids. Vbeta (60) and Jbeta (13) primers were used in the PCR. In the original processing: Unique TCR beta chains totaled about 73 million in a later count, with about 11 million of them shared. The repertoire was sequenced with immunoSEQ multiplex PCR; TCRdb's copy has only in-frame clones and lacks some. The V and J calls and the clone size are those of that table, but D and trimming were determined from the DNA. This sample has 160,000 or so clones, with 82% found just once.

The material sequenced was PBMCs. The chain joins TRBV25-1 to TRBJ2-5, with a weak D call TRBD2 (6 bases). The sequence derives from a woman in her forties or fifties in good health and CMV-seronegative. CDR3 nucleotide sequence: TGTGCCAGCAGTGAATTCCCTCTCTTGGGGGGGACCCAGTACTTC. Translated: CASSEFPLLGGTQYF.